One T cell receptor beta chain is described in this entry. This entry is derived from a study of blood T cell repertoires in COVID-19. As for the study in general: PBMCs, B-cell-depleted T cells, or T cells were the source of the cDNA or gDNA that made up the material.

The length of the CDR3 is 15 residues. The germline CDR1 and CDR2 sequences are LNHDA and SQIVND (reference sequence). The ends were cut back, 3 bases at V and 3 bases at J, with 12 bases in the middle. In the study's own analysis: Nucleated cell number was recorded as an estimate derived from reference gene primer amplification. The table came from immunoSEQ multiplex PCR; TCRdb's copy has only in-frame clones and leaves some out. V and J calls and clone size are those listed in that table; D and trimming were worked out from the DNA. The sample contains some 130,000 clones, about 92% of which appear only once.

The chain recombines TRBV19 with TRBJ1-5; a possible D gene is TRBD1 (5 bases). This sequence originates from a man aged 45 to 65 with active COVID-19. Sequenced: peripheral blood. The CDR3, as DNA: TGTGCCAGTAGTATTCAGCAGGGCACCAATCAGCCCCAGCATTTT. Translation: CASSIQQGTNQPQHF. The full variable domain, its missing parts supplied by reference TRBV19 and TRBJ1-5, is DGGITQSPKYLFRKEGQNVTLSCEQNLNHDAMYWYRQDPGQGLRLIYYSQIVNDFQKGDIAEGYSVSREKKESFPLTVTSAQKNPTAFYLCASSIQQGTNQPQHFGDGTRLSIL.